Listed below are T cell receptor beta chains from one sample, sequenced in a study of T cells in Graves' hyperthyroidism and ophthalmopathy. TCRdb re-analysed the multiplex PCR reads in MiXCR, keeping a single row per CDR3 protein. Found here are hundreds of thousands of distinct CDR3 sequences, roughly a fifth of them singletons; the top ten hold approximately 35%. The sequencing input was blood. Source of these receptors: a man aged 45 to 65 with Graves' ophthalmopathy. The CDR3 runs from the conserved cysteine through the conserved F or W. A D gene is named only where the DNA matches it firmly. Not every row has a clone size; where given, it reads once, few, many or a size class.

size: many; V: TRBV12-3/TRBV12-4; D: .; J: TRBJ1-2; DNA: TGTGCCAGCAGTTTCTCCCTCGGGTATGGCTACACCTTC; CDR3: CASSFSLGYGYTF
size: .; V: TRBV14; D: .; J: TRBJ2-2; DNA: TGTGCCAGCAGCCGTCCAGGGGGGATCGGGGAGCTGTTTTTT; CDR3: CASSRPGGIGELFF
size: .; V: TRBV5-6; D: .; J: TRBJ1-2; DNA: TGTGCCAGCAGCCCTCAAGGATCGGCGAACTATGGCTACACCTTC; CDR3: CASSPQGSANYGYTF
size: many; V: TRBV7-8; D: .; J: TRBJ2-3; DNA: TGTGCCAGCAGCTCCTCGGACTCAACGGCAGATACGCAGTATTTT; CDR3: CASSSSDSTADTQYF
size: .; V: TRBV19; D: .; J: TRBJ2-5; DNA: TGTGCCAGTACCCCTACAGGGCGCGAGACCCAGTACTTC; CDR3: CASTPTGRETQYF
size: .; V: TRBV19; D: .; J: TRBJ2-7; DNA: TGTGCCAGTAGACCCACACCGGGGCCCTACGAGCAGTACTTC; CDR3: CASRPTPGPYEQYF
size: .; V: TRBV7-2; D: .; J: TRBJ2-3; DNA: TGTGCCAGCAGCTTAGCGGCCGGGGGTGGAGATACGCAGTATTTT; CDR3: CASSLAAGGGDTQYF
size: few; V: TRBV12-3/TRBV12-4; D: .; J: TRBJ1-1; DNA: TGTGCCAGCAGTTTAGGGGCGACTGAAGCTTTCTTT; CDR3: CASSLGATEAFF
size: few; V: TRBV2; D: .; J: TRBJ2-3; DNA: TGTGCCAACAGTCCGGGGAAGAGGGAAATCCGCACAGATACGCAGTATTTT; CDR3: CANSPGKREIRTDTQYF
size: .; V: TRBV6-1; D: .; J: TRBJ1-5; DNA: TGTGCCAGCAGTGAACGGGACCCCTCCATTGTGCCCCAGCATTTT; CDR3: CASSERDPSIVPQHF
size: many; V: TRBV7-9; D: .; J: TRBJ2-5; DNA: TGTGCCAGCAGCCCCCCCTCAGCGAGAGAAGAGTACTTC; CDR3: CASSPPSAREEYF
size: many; V: TRBV7-2; D: TRBD2; J: TRBJ2-2; DNA: TGTGCCAGCAGCTCTCGAGGGGGAGCGGGAGGCCCCGGGGAGCTGTTTTTT; CDR3: CASSSRGGAGGPGELFF
size: many; V: TRBV28; D: TRBD2; J: TRBJ2-7; DNA: TGTGCCACCGAAGGGCGGGAGGGCTACGAGCAGTACTTC; CDR3: CATEGREGYEQYF
size: .; V: TRBV7-9; D: TRBD2; J: TRBJ2-3; DNA: TGTGCCAGCCGGCGGGAGGGCACAGATACGCAGTATTTT; CDR3: CASRREGTDTQYF
size: .; V: TRBV6-4; D: .; J: TRBJ2-1; DNA: TGTGCCAGCAGTGACTCGGAAGGCAATTACAATGAGCAGTTCTTC; CDR3: CASSDSEGNYNEQFF
size: .; V: TRBV7-3; D: .; J: TRBJ2-7; DNA: TGTGCCAGCAGCCCGGACGGGACGATGTACGAGCAGTACTTC; CDR3: CASSPDGTMYEQYF
size: many; V: TRBV12-3/TRBV12-4; D: .; J: TRBJ2-1; DNA: TGTGCCAGCAGTTTAGGGATACCAGGGGCCGACGGGCCCAATGAGCAGTTCTTC; CDR3: CASSLGIPGADGPNEQFF
size: many; V: TRBV30; D: .; J: TRBJ1-5; DNA: TGTGCCTGGACAAGCTCGGGGCAACAGCCCCAGCATTTT; CDR3: CAWTSSGQQPQHF
size: .; V: TRBV27; D: .; J: TRBJ1-4; DNA: TGTGCCAGCAGACCCCGGCCTTCCTCGGACCAAAAACTGTTTTTT; CDR3: CASRPRPSSDQKLFF
size: .; V: TRBV27; D: .; J: TRBJ2-3; DNA: TGTGCCAGCAGTTCCCGGGGGAGACCAGATACGCAGTATTTT; CDR3: CASSSRGRPDTQYF
size: many; V: TRBV20-1; D: .; J: TRBJ1-1; DNA: TGCAGTGCTAGAGTTGGGGGGCCGAACACTGAAGCTTTCTTT; CDR3: CSARVGGPNTEAFF
size: .; V: TRBV11-2; D: TRBD1; J: TRBJ2-4; DNA: TGTGCCAGCAGCCCCGGACAGGGGGCGAGCATTCAGTACTTC; CDR3: CASSPGQGASIQYF
size: few; V: TRBV24-1; D: TRBD1; J: TRBJ1-5; DNA: TGTGCCGCCAGTGACTGGGGGCAGTACCCCTTTGACAGGGTGCATAGCAATCAGCCCCAGCATTTT; CDR3: CAASDWGQYPFDRVHSNQPQHF
size: many; V: TRBV3-1; D: .; J: TRBJ2-1; DNA: TGTGCCAGCAGCCGTGCCGGGACACACAATGAGCAGTTCTTC; CDR3: CASSRAGTHNEQFF
size: many; V: TRBV28; D: .; J: TRBJ2-3; DNA: TGTGCCAGCCATCAGGGGCTGAGCACAGATACGCAGTATTTT; CDR3: CASHQGLSTDTQYF
size: many; V: TRBV7-9; D: TRBD1; J: TRBJ2-7; DNA: TGTGCCAGCAGCTTAACAGGGGGCGCGAAGGACGAGCAGTACTTC; CDR3: CASSLTGGAKDEQYF
size: .; V: TRBV27; D: .; J: TRBJ1-5; DNA: TGTGCCAGCAGCAAGACACGGGATAGCAATCAGCCCCAGCATTTT; CDR3: CASSKTRDSNQPQHF
size: .; V: TRBV19; D: TRBD2; J: TRBJ2-1; DNA: TGTGCCAGTAGTTCGCGGGAGGGCCCTTCTTATGAGCAGTTCTTC; CDR3: CASSSREGPSYEQFF
size: .; V: TRBV5-6; D: .; J: TRBJ2-7; DNA: TGTGCCAGCAGCGCCAGGGGTAACTACGAGCAGTACTTC; CDR3: CASSARGNYEQYF
size: many; V: TRBV20-1; D: TRBD2; J: TRBJ2-7; DNA: TGCAGTGCCCGGGGGGGGGGCGGCGAGCAGTACTTC; CDR3: CSARGGGGEQYF
size: few; V: TRBV24-1; D: TRBD1; J: TRBJ2-1; DNA: TGTGCCACCAGTGATTTGAAGGACAGGGCCAATGAGCAGTTCTTC; CDR3: CATSDLKDRANEQFF
size: few; V: TRBV7-3; D: TRBD2; J: TRBJ2-1; DNA: TGTGCCAGCAGCTCCCAGCGGGAAGACAATGAGCAGTTCTTC; CDR3: CASSSQREDNEQFF
size: .; V: TRBV6-1; D: .; J: TRBJ1-5; DNA: TGTGCCAGCAAGGGCTTGGGGGTTCAGCCCCAGCATTTT; CDR3: CASKGLGVQPQHF
size: many; V: TRBV2; D: .; J: TRBJ2-7; DNA: TGTGCCAGCAGTGAGGGCAGCAGCTCCTACGAGCAGTACTTC; CDR3: CASSEGSSSYEQYF
size: many; V: TRBV7-9; D: .; J: TRBJ2-5; DNA: TGTGCCAGCAGCTTTACCGGGAGACCCACCCAGTACTTC; CDR3: CASSFTGRPTQYF
size: many; V: TRBV28; D: .; J: TRBJ2-3; DNA: TGTGCCAGCAGTTTACGAGGCAGGCGCACAGATACGCAGTATTTT; CDR3: CASSLRGRRTDTQYF